This TCR beta chain originates from a study of PD-1 blockade in classical Hodgkin lymphoma. Stated time point: cycle 4 day 1 (C4D1), after more than five weeks of nivolumab. Every single patient, without exception, relapsed after autologous stem cell transplantation, and brentuximab vedotin exposure varied. Whole-study results and caveats: Patients with an early start, nivolumab under 1 year after ASCT, were excluded. Possibly reflecting disease activity or prior therapy, repertoire differences have causes that remain undefined.

The CDR3 has 14 residues. Per germline, CDR1 PRHDT and CDR2 FYEKMQ (reference sequence). V was trimmed by 3 bases and J by 2 bases, leaving 8 bases between them. As for this clone: Its cognate antigen is unknown.

Data came from immunoSEQ multiplex PCR; TCRdb stores just in-frame clones and leaves some out. This sample has roughly 96,000 clones, with 90% to 95% found just once. This receptor was obtained from a human donor with classical Hodgkin lymphoma. The genes are TRBV13 and TRBJ2-1; tentative D call: TRBD2 (5 bases). The sequenced sample was peripheral blood mononuclear cells (PBMCs), obtained before the fourth cycle of nivolumab. Here the CDR3 DNA reads TGTGCCAGCAGCTTTATCGGGACCTACAATGAGCAGTTCTTC. Translated, it gives CASSFIGTYNEQFF.